The next 31 T cell receptor beta chains were all read from a single sample in a study of T cell responses to AZD1222 COVID-19 vaccine. The assay was immunoSEQ multiplex PCR, and TCRdb's table has in-frame clones only and misses some. Of about 110,000 clones listed, about 92% are singletons. Here the sequenced sample was peripheral blood, taken on day 0 of MenACWY control vaccination. These receptors all stem from an adult in good health.

The V and J genes are TRBV6-5 and TRBJ1-2, with no clear D. The CDR3 runs to 13 residues. Germline CDR1 reads MNHEY; CDR2 reads SVGAGI. V was pared by 2 bases and J by 1 base, with 5 bases between. Written as DNA, the CDR3 is TGTGCCAGCAGTTACGGTATTAACTATGGCTACACCTTC. It specifies CASSYGINYGYTF.

The genes are TRBV7-9 and TRBJ2-5; D ambiguous. Germline V gene data show CDR1 as SEHNR and CDR2 as FQNEAQ (reference sequence). The CDR3 sequence is 12 residues long. V was cut by 2 bases and J by 5 bases, with 6 bases left in between. CDR3 protein: CASSLLQETQYF. In nucleotides, the CDR3 is TGTGCCAGCAGCTTACTGCAGGAGACCCAGTACTTC.

The V gene is TRBV5-4, the J gene TRBJ1-3; D gene ambiguous. This CDR3 has 15 residues. V was clipped by 4 bases and J by 0 bases, with 11 bases between them. Germline V CDR1 and CDR2: SGHNT, YYREEE (reference sequence). The CDR3 region has the DNA TGTGCCAGCAGCCGAAGCGCTAGCTCTGGAAACACCATATATTTT. Protein: CASSRSASSGNTIYF. Together with reference TRBV5-4 and TRBJ1-3, the CDR3 gives the full variable domain: ETGVTQSPTHLIKTRGQQVTLRCSSQSGHNTVSWYQQALGQGPQFIFQYYREEENGRGNFPPRFSGLQFPNYSSELNVNALELDDSALYLCASSRSASSGNTIYFGEGSWLTVV.

The chain joins TRBV7-8 to TRBJ2-1; 9 bases map to TRBD2. The J segment lost 0 bases and the V segment lost 5 bases, leaving 8 bases of the junction unmatched. The CDR3 length is 17 residues. Per the germline V gene, CDR1 is SGHVS and CDR2 is FQNEAQ. The DNA for the CDR3 is TGTGCCAGCAGCATCACCGGAGCGGGGGGCTCCTACAATGAGCAGTTCTTC. Its protein is CASSITGAGGSYNEQFF.

This chain links TRBV19 with TRBJ1-6; D not certain. V lost 3 bases and J lost 4, with 7 bases in between. From germline, CDR1 is LNHDA and CDR2 SQIVND (reference sequence). The CDR3 runs 14 residues. The CDR3 DNA reads TGTGCCAGTAGTATCACGGAATATAATTCACCCCTCCACTTT. Translating gives CASSITEYNSPLHF. Using reference TRBV19 and TRBJ1-6 for the parts outside the CDR3, the full variable domain is DGGITQSPKYLFRKEGQNVTLSCEQNLNHDAMYWYRQDPGQGLRLIYYSQIVNDFQKGDIAEGYSVSREKKESFPLTVTSAQKNPTAFYLCASSITEYNSPLHFGNGTRLTVT.

This sequence joins TRBV13 and TRBJ2-7, with a tentative D call TRBD1 (5 bases). The CDR3 contains 13 residues. Germline V lookup: CDR1 PRHDT, CDR2 FYEKMQ (reference sequence). V was trimmed by 2 bases and J by 4 bases, leaving 9 bases between them. The CDR3 DNA follows: TGTGCCAGCAGCTTAAGGGGCTGGTACGAGCAGTACTTC. This sequence encodes CASSLRGWYEQYF.

The rearrangement uses TRBV15 and TRBJ2-6, with D possibly being TRBD1 (7 bases). Trimming pared 1 base from V and 0 bases from J, leaving 10 bases between. Germline values: CDR1 LNHNV, CDR2 YYDKDF (reference sequence). This CDR3 has 17 amino acids. The CDR3 nucleotides are TGTGCCACCAGCAGAGGACAGGGACTCTCTGGGGCCAACGTCCTGACTTTC. Translation gives CATSRGQGLSGANVLTF.

The J gene is TRBJ2-1, the V gene TRBV6-2 or TRBV6-3; D perhaps matches TRBD1 (6 bases). Germline V lookup: CDR1 MNHEY, CDR2 SVGEGT. V lost 0 bases to trimming and J lost 5 bases, with 11 bases between them. This CDR3 contains 15 residues. Here the CDR3 reads CASSYSMAGDNEQFF. The CDR3 nucleotides read TGTGCCAGCAGTTACTCGATGGCAGGGGACAATGAGCAGTTCTTC.

V usage is TRBV27 and J usage is TRBJ1-2, with no clear D. Trimming cost V 3 bases and J 6 bases, with 14 bases left between them. Germline V gene data show CDR1 as MNHEY and CDR2 as SMNVEV (reference sequence). This CDR3 has 14 amino acids. CDR3 nucleotide sequence: TGTGCCAGCAGTTTCGACATGGGGAGGAATGGCTACACCTTC. The encoded protein is CASSFDMGRNGYTF.

The chain joins TRBV6-2 or TRBV6-3 to TRBJ1-2; 10 bases line up with TRBD1. After removal of 6 bases from V and 5 bases from J, the junction contained 9 bases not matched to a gene. The CDR3 extends over 15 amino acids. Germline V lookup: CDR1 MNHEY, CDR2 SVGEGT. CDR3 loop: CASSWIGTGVYGYTF. Written as DNA, the CDR3 is TGTGCCAGCAGCTGGATCGGGACAGGGGTATATGGCTACACCTTC.

This clone was detected only once. CDR3 protein: CASSGLIDPWDTEAFF. In DNA, the CDR3 is TGTGCCAGCTCCGGATTAATTGACCCTTGGGACACTGAAGCTTTCTTT. V is TRBV18 and J is TRBJ1-1; D gene ambiguous. Trimming cost V 6 bases and J 3 bases, with 20 bases left between them. Germline V lookup: CDR1 KGHSH, CDR2 LQKENI. The CDR3 loop spans 16 amino acids.

J is TRBJ1-2 and V is TRBV4-1; 8 bases are shared with TRBD1. There are 15 residues in the CDR3. The trim removed 4 bases at V and 4 bases at J, leaving 8 bases unmatched. Germline V gene sequence: CDR1 MGHRA, CDR2 YSYEKL. The DNA of the CDR3 is TGCGCCAGCAGCCCCGGACAGGGACTATCCTATGGCTACACCTTC. It specifies CASSPGQGLSYGYTF.

The chain links TRBV9 to TRBJ1-1; TRBD1 matches 7 bases. J lost 1 base, V lost 4 bases, and 7 bases had no gene match. The germline V gene has CDR1 SGDLS and CDR2 YYNGEE. This CDR3 contains 15 residues. The CDR3 spells CASSPWDRPNTEAFF. CDR3 coding DNA: TGTGCCAGCAGCCCCTGGGACAGACCGAACACTGAAGCTTTCTTT.

To note about this clone: It is unclear where the CDR3 begins or ends on the DNA, so no DNA is shown, and the CDR3 is as TCRdb lists it. This chain uses TRBV27 with TRBJ1-1; the D call TRBD1 from the table was never checked on the DNA. The CDR3 has 13 amino acids, counting both end residues. CDR1 MNHEY and CDR2 SMNVEV come from the germline V gene (reference sequence). CDR3 sequence: CASSFGQGILSIF.

In DNA form, the CDR3 reads TGTGCCAGCAGCCAAGATGAATTGGGACCGACCGAAGCTTTCTTT. This gives the protein CASSQDELGPTEAFF. The J gene is TRBJ1-1, the V gene TRBV14, with a tentative D call TRBD1 (5 bases). V was pared by 0 bases and J by 8 bases, with 16 bases between. The length of the CDR3 is 15 residues. The germline CDR1 and CDR2 sequences are SGHDN and FVKESK.

This chain links TRBV14 with TRBJ1-2; a weak D match, TRBD1 (5 bases). V was pared by 1 base and J by 9 bases, with 9 bases between. Germline-derived CDR1 and CDR2 are SGHDN and FVKESK. The CDR3 sequence is 12 residues long. CDR3 nucleotide sequence: TGTGCCAGCAGCCAAGTAAGGGGTCGCTACACCTTC. Protein sequence: CASSQVRGRYTF.

The chain uses TRBV11-2 and TRBJ2-1, with D possibly being TRBD2 (5 bases). Germline loops: CDR1 SGHAT, CDR2 FQNNGV. V lost 5 bases, J lost 5 bases, and 13 bases lay in between. The CDR3 is 14 residues long. The CDR3 sequence: CASSIEGNHNEQFF. In nucleotides, the CDR3 is TGTGCCAGCAGCATTGAGGGTAACCACAATGAGCAGTTCTTC.

The V and J genes are TRBV19 and TRBJ1-5; TRBD1 matches 9 bases. Germline trimming cut 4 bases from V and 6 bases from J; bases unmatched to any gene: 7. CDR1 and CDR2 from the germline V gene are LNHDA and SQIVND (reference sequence). This CDR3 region has 15 residues. Here the CDR3 DNA reads TGTGCCAGTAGTACAGACAGGGGGTTCATTCAGCCCCAGCATTTT. Translating gives CASSTDRGFIQPQHF.

V and J are TRBV9 and TRBJ1-1, with unresolved D. Trimming took off 2 bases at V and 4 bases at J, with 12 bases between the two ends. This CDR3 is 14 amino acids long. Germline lookup yields CDR1 SGDLS and CDR2 YYNGEE. CDR3: CASSVRVGSTEAFF. CDR3 coding DNA: TGTGCCAGCAGCGTGAGGGTAGGTTCCACTGAAGCTTTCTTT.

The chain is built from TRBV4-3 and TRBJ1-4; D is ambiguous. V lost 0 bases and J lost 5, with 13 bases in between. The germline CDR1 and CDR2 sequences are LGHNA and YSLEER. This CDR3 comprises 16 residues. The CDR3 reads CASSQDWTVSNEKLFF. The CDR3 DNA follows: TGCGCCAGCAGCCAAGATTGGACGGTGTCGAATGAAAAACTGTTTTTT.

V is TRBV6-2 or TRBV6-3 and J is TRBJ1-5; tentative D call: TRBD1 (5 bases). Germline-derived CDR1 and CDR2 are MNHEY and SVGEGT. The CDR3 has 18 amino acids. V was cut by 4 bases and J by 4 bases, with 23 bases left in between. CDR3 sequence: CASSSPEGRIKSNQPQHF. The CDR3, as DNA: TGTGCCAGCAGTTCCCCCGAGGGGAGGATAAAATCGAATCAGCCCCAGCATTTT.

The chain employs TRBV21-1 and TRBJ1-3. TRBV21-1 is designated a pseudogene. CDR3 length: 16 residues. The CDR3 reads CASSTEEQGPGNTIYF. The DNA of the CDR3 is TGTGCCAGCAGCACGGAGGAGCAGGGCCCTGGAAACACCATATATTTT.

V and J are TRBV4-2 and TRBJ1-3, with D unclear. Germline V CDR1 and CDR2: LGHNA, YNFKEQ. The CDR3 is 15 amino acids. The ends were cut back, 6 bases at V and 2 bases at J, with 14 bases in the middle. The CDR3 sequence is CASSLTSGAGNTIYF. DNA of the CDR3: TGTGCCAGCAGTCTAACTAGTGGCGCTGGAAACACCATATATTTT.

The V and J genes are TRBV5-1 and TRBJ1-1; 9 bases are shared with TRBD1. The V segment lost 3 bases and the J segment 7 bases; nucleotides outside the gene matches: 7. The CDR3 spans 14 residues. Germline CDR1 reads SGHRS; CDR2 reads YFSETQ. CDR3 protein: CASSWTGEHGEAFF. In DNA form, the CDR3 reads TGCGCCAGCAGCTGGACAGGGGAACATGGTGAAGCTTTCTTT.

The chain is built from TRBV1 and TRBJ2-1; the tabulated D call, TRBD2, remains unverified against the DNA. TRBV1 is shown as a pseudogene. This CDR3 has 19 residues. The CDR3 sequence is CTSSQAGLAGVCAYNEQFF. In nucleotides, the CDR3 is TGCACCAGCAGCCAAGCCGGGTTAGCGGGGGTATGCGCCTACAATGAGCAGTTCTTC.

V is TRBV28 and J is TRBJ2-2; TRBD1 matches at 9 bases. The germline CDR1 and CDR2 sequences are MDHEN and SYDVKM. The CDR3 runs to 15 residues. With V trimmed by 6 bases and J by 1 base, 3 bases remained unmatched. CDR3 sequence: CASSVGQGNTGELFF. CDR3 coding DNA: TGTGCCAGCAGCGTGGGACAGGGGAACACCGGGGAGCTGTTTTTT. Combining the CDR3 with reference TRBV28 and TRBJ2-2 gives the whole variable domain DVKVTQSSRYLVKRTGEKVFLECVQDMDHENMFWYRQDPGLGLRLIYFSYDVKMKEKGDIPEGYSVSREKKERFSLILESASTNQTSMYLCASSVGQGNTGELFFGEGSRLTVL.

J is TRBJ1-1 and V is TRBV4-1; D remains unclear. From germline, CDR1 is MGHRA and CDR2 YSYEKL. The V end lost 0 bases, the J end lost 4 bases, and 9 bases lay between the germline ends. This CDR3 is built from 14 residues. The DNA of the CDR3 is TGCGCCAGCAGCCAAGAGATGAGGAGCACTGAAGCTTTCTTT. Translation gives CASSQEMRSTEAFF.

This chain uses TRBV3-1 (or the pseudogene TRBV3-2) with TRBJ2-6; D unresolved. The germline V gene encodes CDR1 LGHDT and CDR2 YNNKEL (reference sequence). This CDR3 comprises 15 residues. The germline V and J ends were trimmed by 4 bases and 1 base, with 8 bases remaining between them. The CDR3 DNA reads TGTGCCAGCAGCCTCGGACGGTCTGGGGCCAACGTCCTGACTTTC. It translates to CASSLGRSGANVLTF.

This chain connects TRBV11-2 to TRBJ2-1, with D unresolved. V shed 3 bases and J shed 7 bases, with 10 bases lying between them. The CDR3 consists of 13 residues. From germline, CDR1 is SGHAT and CDR2 FQNNGV. This chain's CDR3 is CASSLSMENEQFF. The CDR3 DNA reads TGTGCCAGCAGCTTGTCGATGGAAAATGAGCAGTTCTTC.

The V gene is TRBV6-2 or TRBV6-3, the J gene TRBJ1-6; unclear D gene. Germline CDR1 MNHEY, CDR2 SVGEGT. CDR3 length: 16 amino acids. V lost 6 bases and J lost 0, with 12 bases in between. CDR3: CASSPQASSYNSPLHF. For the CDR3, the DNA is TGTGCCAGCAGCCCTCAGGCGAGCTCCTATAATTCACCCCTCCACTTT.

The count of this clone is one. The chain links TRBV2 to TRBJ1-1, with D perhaps TRBD1 (6 bases). The ends were cut back, 9 bases at V and 5 bases at J, with 19 bases in the middle. This CDR3 spans 14 amino acids. Germline V gene lookup returns CDR1 SNHLY and CDR2 FYNNEI. The CDR3 coding sequence is TGTGCCAGAGGGGGATCAAATTGGGGAACTGAAGCTTTCTTT. It codes for CARGGSNWGTEAFF.